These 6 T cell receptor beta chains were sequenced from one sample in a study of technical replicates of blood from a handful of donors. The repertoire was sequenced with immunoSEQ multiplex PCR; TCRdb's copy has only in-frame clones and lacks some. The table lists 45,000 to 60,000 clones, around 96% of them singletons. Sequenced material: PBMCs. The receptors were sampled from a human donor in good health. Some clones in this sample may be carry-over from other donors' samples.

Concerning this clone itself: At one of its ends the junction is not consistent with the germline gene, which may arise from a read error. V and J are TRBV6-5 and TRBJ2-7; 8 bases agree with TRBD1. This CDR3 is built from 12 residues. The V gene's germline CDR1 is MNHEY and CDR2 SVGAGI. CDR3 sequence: CASSKTTGARHF. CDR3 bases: TGTGCCAGCAGTAAAACGACAGGGGCCAGACACTTC.

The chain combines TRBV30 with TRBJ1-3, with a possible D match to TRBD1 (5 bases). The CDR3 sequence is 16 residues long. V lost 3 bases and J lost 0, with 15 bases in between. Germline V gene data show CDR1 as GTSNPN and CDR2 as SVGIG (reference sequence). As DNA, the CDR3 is TGTGCCTGGAGCTTAGGACACCCGTACTCTGGAAACACCATATATTTT. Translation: CAWSLGHPYSGNTIYF.

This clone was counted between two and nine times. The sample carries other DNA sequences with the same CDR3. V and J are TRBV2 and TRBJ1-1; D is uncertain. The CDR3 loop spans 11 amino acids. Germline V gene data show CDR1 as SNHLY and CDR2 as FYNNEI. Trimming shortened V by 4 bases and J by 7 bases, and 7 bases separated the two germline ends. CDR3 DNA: TGTGCCAGCAGTGTACGAGGTGAAGCTTTCTTT. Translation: CASSVRGEAFF.

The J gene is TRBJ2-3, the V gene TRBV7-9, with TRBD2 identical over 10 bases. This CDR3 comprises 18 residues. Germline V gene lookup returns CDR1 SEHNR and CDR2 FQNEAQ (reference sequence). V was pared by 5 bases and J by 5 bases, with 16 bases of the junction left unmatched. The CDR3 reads CASSPPEIAGGVGDTQYF. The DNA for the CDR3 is TGTGCCAGCAGCCCCCCTGAGATAGCGGGAGGAGTTGGAGATACGCAGTATTTT.

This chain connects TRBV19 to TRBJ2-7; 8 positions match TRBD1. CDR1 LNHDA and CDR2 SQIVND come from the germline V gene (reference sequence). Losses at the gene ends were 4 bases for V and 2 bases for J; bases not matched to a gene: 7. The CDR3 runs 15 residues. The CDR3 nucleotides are TGTGCCAGTAGTACAAATGGACAGGGAGCCTACGAGCAGTACTTC. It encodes CASSTNGQGAYEQYF.

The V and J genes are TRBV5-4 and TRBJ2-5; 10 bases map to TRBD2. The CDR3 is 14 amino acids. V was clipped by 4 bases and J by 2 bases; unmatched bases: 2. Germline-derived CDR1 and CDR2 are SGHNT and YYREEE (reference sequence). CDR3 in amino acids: CASSQGLAQETQYF. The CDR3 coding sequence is TGTGCCAGCAGCCAGGGACTAGCGCAAGAGACCCAGTACTTC.